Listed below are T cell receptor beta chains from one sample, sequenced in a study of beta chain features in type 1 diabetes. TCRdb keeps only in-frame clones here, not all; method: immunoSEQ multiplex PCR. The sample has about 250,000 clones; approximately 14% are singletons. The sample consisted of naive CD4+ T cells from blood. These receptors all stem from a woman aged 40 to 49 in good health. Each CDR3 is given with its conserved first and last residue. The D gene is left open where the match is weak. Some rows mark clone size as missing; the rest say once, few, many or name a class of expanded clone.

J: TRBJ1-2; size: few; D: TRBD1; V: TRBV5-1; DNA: TGCGCCAGCAGCAAAGGACAGGGTGACTATGGCTACACCTTC; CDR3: CASSKGQGDYGYTF
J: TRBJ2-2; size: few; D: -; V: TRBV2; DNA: TGTGCCAGCAGAGGAAACCTACAGGAAAACACCGGGGAGCTGTTTTTT; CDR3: CASRGNLQENTGELFF
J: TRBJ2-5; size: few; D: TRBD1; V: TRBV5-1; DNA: TGCGCCAGCAGCTCACAGGGGGCTCAAGAGACCCAGTACTTC; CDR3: CASSSQGAQETQYF
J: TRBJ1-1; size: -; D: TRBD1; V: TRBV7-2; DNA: TGTGCCAGCAGCTCGGGACAGGGGGCGGGCTTCTTT; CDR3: CASSSGQGAGFF
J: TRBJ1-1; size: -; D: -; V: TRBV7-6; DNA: TGTGCCAGCAGCTTGGGGGGAAGGAGCACTGAAGCTTTCTTT; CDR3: CASSLGGRSTEAFF
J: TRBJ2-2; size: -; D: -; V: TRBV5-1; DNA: TGCGCCAGCACCGGACAAGACACCGGGGAGCTGTTTTTT; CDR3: CASTGQDTGELFF
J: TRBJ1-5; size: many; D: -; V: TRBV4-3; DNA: TGCGCCAGCAGCCAAGATGGAAAAGGGGGCAATCAGCCCCAGCATTTT; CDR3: CASSQDGKGGNQPQHF
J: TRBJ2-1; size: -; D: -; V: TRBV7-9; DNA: TGTGCCAGCAGCCCGTTTAATGAGCAGTTCTTC; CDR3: CASSPFNEQFF
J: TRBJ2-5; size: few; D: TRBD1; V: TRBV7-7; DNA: TGTGCCAGCAGCTTACGGGCACCGGGACAGGGGGACATGTCCCAGTACTTC; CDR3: CASSLRAPGQGDMSQYF
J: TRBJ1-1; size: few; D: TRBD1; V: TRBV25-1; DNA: TGTGCCAGCAGTTCCACCCAAGGACAGGACAAAGCTTTCTTT; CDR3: CASSSTQGQDKAFF
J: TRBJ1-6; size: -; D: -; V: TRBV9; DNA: TGTGCCAGCAGCGTGGAGGACAGCAATTCACCCCTCCACTTT; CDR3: CASSVEDSNSPLHF
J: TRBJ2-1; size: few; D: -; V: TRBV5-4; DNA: TGTGCCAGCACCTCCCGGGGTTTGAAGGACAATGAGCAGTTCTTC; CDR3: CASTSRGLKDNEQFF
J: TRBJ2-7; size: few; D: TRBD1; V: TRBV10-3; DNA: TGTGCCATCAACCCCGGGACAGCTTCCTACGAGCAGTACTTC; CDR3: CAINPGTASYEQYF
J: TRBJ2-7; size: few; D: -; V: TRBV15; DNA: TGTGCCACCAGCAGAGATACACAGGGGAGGTACGAGCAGTACTTC; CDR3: CATSRDTQGRYEQYF
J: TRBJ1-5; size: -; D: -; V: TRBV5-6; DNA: TGTGCCAGCAGCTTGCACCAGTTAAATCAGCCCCAGCATTTT; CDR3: CASSLHQLNQPQHF
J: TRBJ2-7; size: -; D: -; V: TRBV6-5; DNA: TGTGCCAGCAGTTACTCGGCGGCGGGCGAACAGTACTTC; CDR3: CASSYSAAGEQYF
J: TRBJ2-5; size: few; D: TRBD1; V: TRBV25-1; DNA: TGTGCCAGCACTAGAACAGGGGCCGAAGAGACCCAGTACTTC; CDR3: CASTRTGAEETQYF
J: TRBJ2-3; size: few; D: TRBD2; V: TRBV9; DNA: TGTGCCAGCAGCGTTGGACTAGCGGGGGGCACAGATACGCAGTATTTT; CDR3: CASSVGLAGGTDTQYF
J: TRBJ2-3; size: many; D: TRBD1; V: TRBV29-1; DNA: TGCAGCGCGGACAGGGGAAACACAGATACGCAGTATTTT; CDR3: CSADRGNTDTQYF
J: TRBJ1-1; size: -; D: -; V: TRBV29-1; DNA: TGCAGCGCCACTACCCAGGGGCGAACTGAAGCTTTCTTT; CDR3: CSATTQGRTEAFF
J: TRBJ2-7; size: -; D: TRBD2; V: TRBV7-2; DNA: TGTGCCAGCAGCTTAACGGGGGGGTTCTACGAGCAGTACTTC; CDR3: CASSLTGGFYEQYF
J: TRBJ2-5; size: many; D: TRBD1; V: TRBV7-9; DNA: TGTGCCAGCAGCTTAGCGGCAGGGGGCGAAGAGACCCAGTACTTC; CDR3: CASSLAAGGEETQYF
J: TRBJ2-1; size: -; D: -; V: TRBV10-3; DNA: TGTGCCATCAGTGCAGAGGTTGAGCAGTTCTTC; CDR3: CAISAEVEQFF
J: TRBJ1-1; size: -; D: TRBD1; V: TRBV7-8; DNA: TGTGCCAGCAGCGCTCCCACAGGGGGGAACACTGAAGCTTTCTTT; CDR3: CASSAPTGGNTEAFF
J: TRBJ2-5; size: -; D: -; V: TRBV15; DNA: TGTGCCACCAGCAGACAGGGACAAGAGACCCAGTACTTC; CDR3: CATSRQGQETQYF